This T cell receptor beta chain came from a study of PD-1 blockade in classical Hodgkin lymphoma. For the study at large: Patients got intravenous nivolumab 3 mg/kg every 2 weeks.

Measured with immunoSEQ multiplex PCR; TCRdb has only the in-frame clones, and not every one. The table includes over 15,000 clones, around 75% detected once. Points on this clone: As yet, its antigen is unknown.

Germline loops: CDR1 LNHDA, CDR2 SQIVND (reference sequence). The CDR3 extends over 15 amino acids. With V trimmed by 5 bases and J by 5 bases, 10 bases remained unmatched. General observations from the study: Complete responders had baseline diversity similar to newly diagnosed patients. Relapsed/refractory patients reportedly had the lowest baseline TCR diversity, below newly diagnosed patients, who were below healthy donors. Individuals initiating nivolumab under 1 year after ASCT were excluded.

Sample time point: cycle 4 day 1 (C4D1), after six to seven weeks of nivolumab. Brentuximab vedotin exposure varied, and every patient relapsed after autologous stem cell transplantation. Magnetic negative selection served to purify CD4+ T cells out of PBMCs that had been thawed. The sequence was collected from a human donor with classical Hodgkin lymphoma. The V gene is TRBV19, the J gene TRBJ2-5, with 8 bases identical to TRBD1. Sequencing used CD4+ T cells from blood, obtained before the fourth cycle of nivolumab. The DNA for the CDR3 is TGTGCCAGTAGTGTCACCCGGGACAGGCTGGAGACCCAGTACTTC. It codes for CASSVTRDRLETQYF. Full variable domain (rest looked up from reference TRBV19 and TRBJ2-5): DGGITQSPKYLFRKEGQNVTLSCEQNLNHDAMYWYRQDPGQGLRLIYYSQIVNDFQKGDIAEGYSVSREKKESFPLTVTSAQKNPTAFYLCASSVTRDRLETQYFGPGTRLLVL.